These T cell receptor beta chains were read from a single sample in a study of blood T cells in healthy people across ages. Each CDR3 protein is one row after TCRdb ran MiXCR on the 5' RACE reads. The table includes 950,000 to 1,200,000 distinct CDR3 sequences, 35% to 45% detected once. The sequencing input was blood. Receptors were obtained from a man younger than 30 in good health. Both conserved end residues are part of each CDR3. A D gene is named only where the DNA matches it firmly. Clone size, where shown, is once, few, many, or a class for clones that have expanded.

clone_size: few; j_call: TRBJ1-5; d_call: NA; v_call: TRBV20-1; cdr3_length: 14; cdr3_aa: CSALIEPSNQPQHF; cdr3_nt: TGCAGTGCTCTGATAGAGCCTAGCAATCAGCCCCAGCATTTT
clone_size: NA; j_call: TRBJ2-1; d_call: NA; v_call: TRBV5-1; cdr3_length: 14; cdr3_aa: CTSSPGPTRDEQFF; cdr3_nt: TGCACCAGCAGCCCGGGCCCAACTCGGGATGAGCAGTTCTTC
clone_size: NA; j_call: TRBJ1-5; d_call: NA; v_call: TRBV20-1; cdr3_length: 15; cdr3_aa: CSARESGRVSQPQHF; cdr3_nt: TGCAGTGCTAGAGAGTCGGGGAGGGTCAGTCAGCCCCAGCATTTT
clone_size: few; j_call: TRBJ1-6; d_call: NA; v_call: TRBV28; cdr3_length: 11; cdr3_aa: CASSLERSLHF; cdr3_nt: TGTGCCAGCAGTCTCGAAAGATCCCTCCACTTT
clone_size: NA; j_call: TRBJ2-1; d_call: NA; v_call: TRBV12-3/TRBV12-4; cdr3_length: 14; cdr3_aa: CASSSQFPYNEQFF; cdr3_nt: TGTGCCAGCAGCTCCCAGTTTCCCTACAATGAGCAGTTCTTC
clone_size: few; j_call: TRBJ1-2; d_call: NA; v_call: TRBV9; cdr3_length: 15; cdr3_aa: CASSPGQQTNYGYTF; cdr3_nt: TGTGCCAGCAGCCCAGGACAGCAGACTAACTATGGCTACACCTTC
clone_size: NA; j_call: TRBJ2-3; d_call: TRBD2; v_call: TRBV20-1; cdr3_length: 14; cdr3_aa: CSASRRGGTDTQYF; cdr3_nt: TGCAGTGCTAGTAGGCGGGGGGGCACAGATACGCAGTATTTT
clone_size: NA; j_call: TRBJ2-2; d_call: NA; v_call: TRBV12-3/TRBV12-4; cdr3_length: 13; cdr3_aa: CASSSYKAGELFF; cdr3_nt: TGTGCCAGCAGTTCATACAAGGCCGGGGAGCTGTTTTTT
clone_size: few; j_call: TRBJ2-5; d_call: NA; v_call: TRBV14; cdr3_length: 16; cdr3_aa: CASSLYRGLIQETQYF; cdr3_nt: TGTGCCAGCAGCCTGTACCGGGGGCTGATACAAGAGACCCAGTACTTC
clone_size: few; j_call: TRBJ1-1; d_call: NA; v_call: TRBV12-3/TRBV12-4; cdr3_length: 16; cdr3_aa: CASSLSQVRGNTEAFF; cdr3_nt: TGTGCCAGCAGTCTATCACAGGTCCGGGGGAACACTGAAGCTTTCTTT
clone_size: few; j_call: TRBJ1-6; d_call: TRBD1; v_call: TRBV25-1; cdr3_length: 17; cdr3_aa: CASSELKSTGVNSPLHF; cdr3_nt: TGTGCCAGCAGTGAATTAAAATCGACAGGGGTTAATTCACCCCTCCACTTT
clone_size: few; j_call: TRBJ1-3; d_call: NA; v_call: TRBV4-3; cdr3_length: 16; cdr3_aa: CASSQDRAGAGNTIYF; cdr3_nt: TGCGCCAGCAGCCAAGATAGGGCAGGGGCTGGAAACACCATATATTTT
clone_size: NA; j_call: TRBJ2-3; d_call: NA; v_call: TRBV29-1; cdr3_length: 14; cdr3_aa: CSVVQGPSTDTQYF; cdr3_nt: TGCAGCGTTGTACAGGGTCCTAGCACAGATACGCAGTATTTT
clone_size: NA; j_call: TRBJ1-4; d_call: NA; v_call: TRBV18; cdr3_length: 15; cdr3_aa: CASSPPGTTNEKLFF; cdr3_nt: TGTGCCAGCTCACCACCAGGAACAACTAATGAAAAACTGTTTTTT
clone_size: NA; j_call: TRBJ2-3; d_call: NA; v_call: TRBV4-2; cdr3_length: 10; cdr3_aa: CASSQATQYF; cdr3_nt: TGTGCCAGCAGCCAAGCTACGCAGTATTTT
clone_size: NA; j_call: TRBJ1-1; d_call: NA; v_call: TRBV9; cdr3_length: 13; cdr3_aa: CASSGETRSEAFF; cdr3_nt: TGTGCCAGCAGCGGAGAAACTCGAAGTGAAGCTTTCTTT
clone_size: many; j_call: TRBJ1-6; d_call: NA; v_call: TRBV29-1; cdr3_length: 15; cdr3_aa: CSVRTESSYNSPLHF; cdr3_nt: TGCAGCGTGCGGACAGAGAGCTCCTATAATTCACCCCTCCACTTT
clone_size: few; j_call: TRBJ1-2; d_call: NA; v_call: TRBV6-2/TRBV6-3; cdr3_length: 13; cdr3_aa: CASRLIGGYGYTF; cdr3_nt: TGTGCCAGCAGACTGATCGGTGGCTATGGCTACACCTTC
clone_size: few; j_call: TRBJ1-5; d_call: NA; v_call: TRBV30; cdr3_length: 13; cdr3_aa: CAWGPDSNQPQHF; cdr3_nt: TGTGCCTGGGGGCCAGATAGCAATCAGCCCCAGCATTTT
clone_size: few; j_call: TRBJ2-1; d_call: TRBD1; v_call: TRBV4-2; cdr3_length: 16; cdr3_aa: CASSHGIDRAYNEQFF; cdr3_nt: TGTGCCAGCAGCCACGGAATCGACAGGGCGTACAATGAGCAGTTCTTC
clone_size: NA; j_call: TRBJ2-3; d_call: NA; v_call: TRBV6-5; cdr3_length: 13; cdr3_aa: CATTGWDTDTQYF; cdr3_nt: TGTGCCACCACAGGGTGGGACACAGATACGCAGTATTTT
clone_size: NA; j_call: TRBJ2-3; d_call: NA; v_call: TRBV5-5; cdr3_length: 12; cdr3_aa: CASSLLGNTQYF; cdr3_nt: TGTGCCAGCAGCTTGTTAGGGAATACGCAGTATTTT
clone_size: few; j_call: TRBJ2-7; d_call: TRBD1; v_call: TRBV3-1; cdr3_length: 15; cdr3_aa: CASSHQGVPSYEQYF; cdr3_nt: TGTGCCAGCAGCCATCAGGGGGTCCCCTCCTACGAGCAGTACTTC
clone_size: NA; j_call: TRBJ2-1; d_call: TRBD2; v_call: TRBV5-1; cdr3_length: 14; cdr3_aa: CASSSSGGVSSQFF; cdr3_nt: TGCGCCAGCAGCTCCAGCGGGGGGGTAAGCTCACAGTTCTTC
clone_size: few; j_call: TRBJ2-3; d_call: TRBD2; v_call: TRBV24-1; cdr3_length: 15; cdr3_aa: CATSVGGGAADTQYF; cdr3_nt: TGTGCCACCAGTGTGGGCGGGGGGGCAGCAGATACGCAGTATTTT
clone_size: NA; j_call: TRBJ1-2; d_call: NA; v_call: TRBV5-1; cdr3_length: 15; cdr3_aa: CASSPRGGAVYGYTF; cdr3_nt: TGCGCCAGCAGCCCCCGAGGGGGGGCAGTCTATGGCTACACCTTC
clone_size: NA; j_call: TRBJ1-5; d_call: NA; v_call: TRBV6-2/TRBV6-3; cdr3_length: 13; cdr3_aa: CASDSLVGQPQHF; cdr3_nt: TGTGCCAGCGACTCACTTGTGGGTCAGCCCCAGCATTTT
clone_size: few; j_call: TRBJ2-7; d_call: TRBD1; v_call: TRBV28; cdr3_length: 14; cdr3_aa: CASSGWGQSYEQYF; cdr3_nt: TGTGCCAGCAGTGGATGGGGACAGAGTTACGAGCAGTACTTC
clone_size: few; j_call: TRBJ2-7; d_call: TRBD1; v_call: TRBV3-1; cdr3_length: 15; cdr3_aa: CASSQERGQSYEQYF; cdr3_nt: TGTGCCAGCAGCCAAGAGAGGGGGCAATCCTACGAGCAGTACTTC
clone_size: once; j_call: TRBJ2-3; d_call: TRBD1; v_call: TRBV28; cdr3_length: 16; cdr3_aa: CASSSGQATFPDTQYF; cdr3_nt: TGTGCCAGCAGTTCGGGACAGGCGACTTTCCCAGATACGCAGTATTTT
clone_size: NA; j_call: TRBJ2-7; d_call: TRBD2; v_call: TRBV2; cdr3_length: 14; cdr3_aa: CASSDAGGSNEQYF; cdr3_nt: TGTGCCAGCAGTGATGCGGGGGGTAGTAATGAGCAGTACTTC
clone_size: few; j_call: TRBJ2-1; d_call: TRBD2; v_call: TRBV3-1; cdr3_length: 15; cdr3_aa: CASSPLAGNPNEQFF; cdr3_nt: TGTGCCAGCAGCCCCCTAGCGGGGAATCCCAATGAGCAGTTCTTC
clone_size: few; j_call: TRBJ1-1; d_call: NA; v_call: TRBV2; cdr3_length: 14; cdr3_aa: CASSEGIMNTEAFF; cdr3_nt: TGTGCCAGCAGTGAGGGTATAATGAACACTGAAGCTTTCTTT
clone_size: few; j_call: TRBJ2-5; d_call: NA; v_call: TRBV13; cdr3_length: 16; cdr3_aa: CASSLGFGGPQETQYF; cdr3_nt: TGTGCCAGCAGCTTAGGATTCGGGGGGCCTCAAGAGACCCAGTACTTC
clone_size: NA; j_call: TRBJ1-2; d_call: NA; v_call: TRBV7-2; cdr3_length: 14; cdr3_aa: CASTTSWKNYGYTF; cdr3_nt: TGTGCCAGCACCACCTCCTGGAAGAACTATGGCTACACCTTC
clone_size: NA; j_call: TRBJ2-5; d_call: TRBD2; v_call: TRBV20-1; cdr3_length: 18; cdr3_aa: CSARVRGLAGGPEETQYF; cdr3_nt: TGCAGTGCTAGAGTCCGTGGACTAGCGGGGGGGCCGGAAGAGACCCAGTACTTC
clone_size: NA; j_call: TRBJ2-2; d_call: NA; v_call: TRBV7-3; cdr3_length: 13; cdr3_aa: CASSLQGTRELFF; cdr3_nt: TGTGCCAGCAGCCTCCAGGGTACCAGGGAGCTGTTTTTT
clone_size: NA; j_call: TRBJ1-2; d_call: TRBD1; v_call: TRBV6-5; cdr3_length: 16; cdr3_aa: CTSSRSSGQAFYGYTF; cdr3_nt: TGTACCAGCAGCCGGTCGTCGGGACAGGCTTTCTATGGCTACACCTTC
clone_size: few; j_call: TRBJ2-1; d_call: NA; v_call: TRBV7-3; cdr3_length: 15; cdr3_aa: CASSLLIGAYNEQFF; cdr3_nt: TGTGCCAGCAGCTTACTGATAGGGGCCTACAATGAGCAGTTCTTC
clone_size: NA; j_call: TRBJ1-1; d_call: TRBD1; v_call: TRBV30; cdr3_length: 15; cdr3_aa: CAWSVRDRRNTEAFF; cdr3_nt: TGTGCCTGGAGTGTACGGGACAGGCGAAACACTGAAGCTTTCTTT
clone_size: once; j_call: TRBJ1-5; d_call: NA; v_call: TRBV30; cdr3_length: 13; cdr3_aa: CAWSPDRNQPRHF; cdr3_nt: TGTGCCTGGAGTCCAGACCGAAATCAGCCCCGGCATTTT
clone_size: NA; j_call: TRBJ1-3; d_call: TRBD1; v_call: TRBV12-3/TRBV12-4; cdr3_length: 14; cdr3_aa: CASSFGTDGNTIYF; cdr3_nt: TGTGCCAGCAGTTTCGGGACAGATGGAAACACCATATATTTT
clone_size: many; j_call: TRBJ2-7; d_call: NA; v_call: TRBV12-3/TRBV12-4; cdr3_length: 12; cdr3_aa: CASSPDVYEQYF; cdr3_nt: TGTGCCAGCAGTCCGGACGTATACGAGCAGTACTTC
clone_size: NA; j_call: TRBJ1-5; d_call: NA; v_call: TRBV20-1; cdr3_length: 15; cdr3_aa: CSASVGSVSNQPQHF; cdr3_nt: TGCAGTGCTAGCGTAGGGTCAGTTAGCAATCAGCCCCAGCATTTT
clone_size: NA; j_call: TRBJ2-1; d_call: TRBD1; v_call: TRBV7-2; cdr3_length: 15; cdr3_aa: CASSATGSSYNEQFF; cdr3_nt: TGTGCCAGCAGCGCGACAGGGAGCTCCTACAATGAGCAGTTCTTC
clone_size: many; j_call: TRBJ2-6; d_call: TRBD1; v_call: TRBV10-3; cdr3_length: 17; cdr3_aa: CAIRPDRGGSGANVLTF; cdr3_nt: TGTGCCATCAGACCCGACAGGGGAGGCTCTGGGGCCAACGTCCTGACTTTC
clone_size: NA; j_call: TRBJ2-7; d_call: TRBD1; v_call: TRBV13; cdr3_length: 14; cdr3_aa: CASSGRTGKSEQYF; cdr3_nt: TGTGCCAGCAGCGGACGGACAGGGAAAAGCGAGCAGTACTTC
clone_size: NA; j_call: TRBJ1-5; d_call: NA; v_call: TRBV28; cdr3_length: 13; cdr3_aa: CASSFTGYQPQHF; cdr3_nt: TGTGCCAGCAGTTTTACGGGTTATCAGCCCCAGCATTTT
clone_size: NA; j_call: TRBJ2-7; d_call: NA; v_call: TRBV5-1; cdr3_length: 16; cdr3_aa: CASSFYSPRSPYEQYF; cdr3_nt: TGCGCCAGCAGCTTTTATTCCCCGCGGTCGCCCTACGAGCAGTACTTC
clone_size: once; j_call: TRBJ2-5; d_call: TRBD1; v_call: TRBV18; cdr3_length: 14; cdr3_aa: CASSQRDRVVEQYF; cdr3_nt: TGTGCCAGCTCACAAAGGGACAGGGTTGTTGAGCAGTACTTC
clone_size: NA; j_call: TRBJ2-7; d_call: TRBD2; v_call: TRBV7-3; cdr3_length: 16; cdr3_aa: CASSPSTSGSYNEQYF; cdr3_nt: TGTGCCAGCAGCCCCTCTACTAGCGGATCATACAATGAGCAGTACTTC
clone_size: NA; j_call: TRBJ2-5; d_call: NA; v_call: TRBV20-1; cdr3_length: 11; cdr3_aa: CSANGMETQYF; cdr3_nt: TGCAGTGCTAACGGGATGGAGACCCAGTACTTC
clone_size: NA; j_call: TRBJ1-5; d_call: NA; v_call: TRBV12-3/TRBV12-4; cdr3_length: 15; cdr3_aa: CASSLFGKSNQPQHF; cdr3_nt: TGTGCCAGCAGTTTATTTGGGAAGAGCAATCAGCCCCAGCATTTT
clone_size: few; j_call: TRBJ2-1; d_call: NA; v_call: TRBV7-9; cdr3_length: 14; cdr3_aa: CASSSGGLENEQFF; cdr3_nt: TGTGCCAGCAGCTCCGGCGGTCTCGAGAATGAGCAGTTCTTC
clone_size: NA; j_call: TRBJ2-5; d_call: TRBD1; v_call: TRBV29-1; cdr3_length: 13; cdr3_aa: CSSNRGRDETQYF; cdr3_nt: TGCAGCTCTAACAGGGGTCGGGATGAGACCCAGTACTTC
clone_size: NA; j_call: TRBJ2-5; d_call: NA; v_call: TRBV4-2; cdr3_length: 15; cdr3_aa: CASSQNAHGQETQYF; cdr3_nt: TGTGCCAGCAGCCAAAATGCTCATGGACAAGAGACCCAGTACTTC
clone_size: few; j_call: TRBJ1-2; d_call: NA; v_call: TRBV14; cdr3_length: 14; cdr3_aa: CASSQGLRGYGYTF; cdr3_nt: TGTGCCAGCAGCCAAGGCCTTCGAGGGTATGGCTACACCTTC
clone_size: NA; j_call: TRBJ2-3; d_call: NA; v_call: TRBV5-1; cdr3_length: 14; cdr3_aa: CASSPRTALGTQYF; cdr3_nt: TGCGCCAGCAGCCCTCGGACGGCGCTAGGTACGCAGTATTTT